The rows below give T cell receptor beta chains drawn from one sample of a study of CD4 T cells in relation to SARS-CoV-2 and coronaviruses. Their recognized antigens are unknown. Only in-frame clones appear in the TCRdb table, and some are missing; sequencing was by immunoSEQ multiplex PCR. The sample includes about 18,000 clones, 70% to 85% seen only once; the top ten take about a quarter. The sequenced sample consisted of CD4+ T cells from PBMCs, cultured in vitro. The receptors derive from a human donor in good health. Each CDR3 is given with its conserved first and last residue. The order of the fields is V gene, J gene, clone size, CDR3 length, D gene, CDR3 protein. A D gene is named only where the DNA matches it firmly. Some rows have no size entry. The others give once, few or many, or a class for an expanded clone.

V gene: TRBV7-9; J gene: TRBJ2-2; clone size: few; CDR3 length: 16; D gene: NA; CDR3 protein: CASSLSVSVVTGELFF
V gene: TRBV4-1; J gene: TRBJ2-6; clone size: NA; CDR3 length: 16; D gene: TRBD1; CDR3 protein: CASSQPDRAGANVLTF
V gene: TRBV19; J gene: TRBJ1-1; clone size: NA; CDR3 length: 15; D gene: NA; CDR3 protein: CASSIGPDSGTEAFF
V gene: TRBV14; J gene: TRBJ1-6; clone size: NA; CDR3 length: 14; D gene: TRBD1; CDR3 protein: CASSQNRGLSPLHF
V gene: TRBV18; J gene: TRBJ2-5; clone size: NA; CDR3 length: 13; D gene: NA; CDR3 protein: CASSPPGQETQYF
V gene: TRBV15; J gene: TRBJ1-3; clone size: few; CDR3 length: 13; D gene: NA; CDR3 protein: CATSRDVGNTIYF
V gene: TRBV19; J gene: TRBJ1-5; clone size: NA; CDR3 length: 16; D gene: TRBD1; CDR3 protein: CASTKTGTGGDQPQHF
V gene: TRBV19; J gene: TRBJ2-1; clone size: once; CDR3 length: 15; D gene: NA; CDR3 protein: CASSPRDLSYNEQFF
V gene: TRBV5-1; J gene: TRBJ1-2; clone size: NA; CDR3 length: 15; D gene: TRBD1; CDR3 protein: CASSPTGTGRFGYTF
V gene: TRBV18; J gene: TRBJ2-3; clone size: NA; CDR3 length: 15; D gene: NA; CDR3 protein: CASSPGGLPTDTQYF
V gene: TRBV6-6; J gene: TRBJ2-5; clone size: NA; CDR3 length: 12; D gene: NA; CDR3 protein: CASSLAQETQYF